The 18 T cell receptor beta chains below were found in one sample sequenced in a study of cytomegalovirus exposure and HLA in healthy donors (dated by TCRdb to 2016 to 2017). The library came from the immunoSEQ multiplex PCR assay. Imported from immuneACCESS, the table was reduced by TCRdb to in-frame sequences with V and J called. These copies leave out some clones; in studies compared against another copy, an unresolved V gene accounts for under half, and the cause of the remainder is not known. The table for this sample lists some 210,000 clones; 70% to 90% of them were counted only once. Of the sample, 4.5% to 6% is held by the ten largest clones. Sequenced: PBMCs. The receptor source for this set is a woman aged 18-29 years in good health and CMV-seronegative.

The chain couples TRBV6-5 to TRBJ2-7, with 7 bases aligning to TRBD1. V gave up 8 bases and J gave up 6 bases; unmatched junction bases: 7. CDR3 length: 12 amino acids. Germline CDR1 is MNHEY and CDR2 is SVGAGI. CDR3 coding DNA: TGTGCCAGCCAGACAGGGAAGGGCGAGCAGTACTTC. Encoded protein: CASQTGKGEQYF.

This clone was recorded once. V and J are TRBV25-1 and TRBJ1-4, with 7 positions matching TRBD1. The germline gives CDR1 MGHDK, CDR2 SYGVNS. Trimming took 1 base from V and 8 from J; bases not matched to a gene: 10. The CDR3 extends over 16 amino acids. In DNA, the CDR3 is TGTGCCAGCAGTGAATCTACAGGGGTAGGGGAGGAAAAACTGTTTTTT. This gives the protein CASSESTGVGEEKLFF.

V usage is TRBV7-8 and J usage is TRBJ2-7; perhaps TRBD1 as D (6 bases). The CDR3 has 13 residues. V gave up 5 bases and J gave up 3 bases, with 11 bases separating them. Per the germline V gene, CDR1 is SGHVS and CDR2 is FQNEAQ. CDR3 sequence: CASSLMDSYEQYF. As DNA, the CDR3 is TGTGCCAGCAGCCTTATGGACAGCTACGAGCAGTACTTC.

The chain couples TRBV30 to TRBJ2-3, with D perhaps matching TRBD2 (5 bases). Germline V gene data show CDR1 as GTSNPN and CDR2 as SVGIG (reference sequence). The CDR3 spans 13 residues. V dropped 4 bases and J dropped 6 bases, with 14 bases sitting between them. The CDR3 bases are TGTGCCTGGACCCCGGGAACGACGGATACGCAGTATTTT. Translated, it gives CAWTPGTTDTQYF.

The rearrangement uses TRBV6-5 and TRBJ1-1; 7 nucleotides match TRBD1. This CDR3 region has 14 residues. The V gene's germline CDR1 is MNHEY and CDR2 SVGAGI. The junction had 8 bases not matched to a gene; V was cut back by 6 bases and J by 4 bases. CDR3: CASSETGRITEAFF. CDR3 bases: TGTGCCAGCAGCGAGACAGGGAGGATCACTGAAGCTTTCTTT.

This rearrangement joins TRBV6-1 to TRBJ1-1, with D tentatively TRBD1 (6 bases). V lost 3 bases, J lost 1 base, and 12 bases lay in between. CDR3 length: 15 residues. The germline V gene encodes CDR1 MNHNS and CDR2 SASEGT. CDR3 region: CASSERGRGNTEAFF. The CDR3 DNA follows: TGTGCCAGCAGTGAGAGGGGCAGGGGGAACACTGAAGCTTTCTTT.

This clone was seen once. The rearrangement links TRBV27 to TRBJ2-3; TRBD1 might be the D (6 bases). Germline CDR1 and CDR2: MNHEY and SMNVEV (reference sequence). V lost 8 bases, J lost 4 bases, and 16 bases lay in between. The CDR3 is made up of 14 amino acids. The CDR3, as DNA: TGTGCCAGCGGACAGAAGTGGCTGGCAGATACGCAGTATTTT. Its protein is CASGQKWLADTQYF.

Worth noting for this clone: Other DNA sequences of this sample code for an identical CDR3. The chain carries TRBV5-1 and TRBJ2-7; 7 bases line up with TRBD1. CDR3 length: 13 residues. Germline V gene lookup returns CDR1 SGHRS and CDR2 YFSETQ. The junction had 5 bases not matched to a gene; V was cut back by 4 bases and J by 4 bases. The CDR3 region is CASSPRDSYEQYF. The DNA for the CDR3 is TGCGCCAGCAGCCCCCGGGACAGTTACGAGCAGTACTTC.

V usage is TRBV28 and J usage is TRBJ1-2; 9 nucleotides agree with TRBD1. The CDR3 length is 16 residues. Germline-derived CDR1 and CDR2 are MDHEN and SYDVKM. V lost 5 bases and J lost 1; bases outside the gene matches: 8. CDR3 nucleotide sequence: TGTGCCAGCAGTCTTAATAGACAGGGGGATAACTATGGCTACACCTTC. This encodes CASSLNRQGDNYGYTF.

The chain uses TRBV5-1 and TRBJ1-4; perhaps TRBD1 as D (5 bases). V lost 1 base and J lost 8, with 9 bases in between. The CDR3 spans 13 residues. The germline V gene encodes CDR1 SGHRS and CDR2 YFSETQ. The CDR3 sequence is CASSLTGDEKLFF. The CDR3 coding sequence is TGCGCCAGCAGCTTGACAGGAGACGAAAAACTGTTTTTT.

The J gene is TRBJ2-3, the V gene TRBV11-3; 9 nucleotides align to TRBD2. CDR1 and CDR2 (germline): SGHNT, YENEEA. The CDR3 is 15 residues long. V was pared by 1 base and J by 3 bases, with 2 bases of the junction left unmatched. DNA for the CDR3: TGTGCCAGCAGCTTAGGGCGGGGGGGAACAGATACGCAGTATTTT. It yields the protein CASSLGRGGTDTQYF.

The gene calls are TRBV6-5 and TRBJ1-5, with D unclear. In germline, CDR1 is MNHEY, CDR2 SVGAGI. V lost 6 bases to trimming and J lost 5 bases, with 17 bases between them. The CDR3 is 15 residues long. The CDR3 here is CASSPKRTADQPQHF. The DNA of the CDR3 is TGTGCCAGCAGCCCCAAACGGACCGCCGATCAGCCCCAGCATTTT.

This chain joins TRBV19 and TRBJ2-3; maybe TRBD2 (5 bases). Germline V gene lookup returns CDR1 LNHDA and CDR2 SQIVND (reference sequence). This CDR3 spans 16 amino acids. The V gene lost 3 bases and the J gene lost 4 bases, with 17 bases spanning the gap. In DNA, the CDR3 is TGTGCCAGTAGTATCTGGAGTAGCGACGGCTCAGATACGCAGTATTTT. Translating it yields CASSIWSSDGSDTQYF.

This chain connects TRBV11-1 to TRBJ1-1; tentatively, D is TRBD1 (6 bases). The CDR3 loop spans 13 amino acids. Germline V gives CDR1 SGHAT, CDR2 FQDESV (reference sequence). Trimming removed 3 bases from V and 7 bases from J, with 12 bases in between. The chain's CDR3 is CASSLASQGEAFF. The CDR3, as DNA: TGTGCCAGCAGCTTGGCGTCACAGGGTGAAGCTTTCTTT.

V and J are TRBV28 and TRBJ2-1; the match to TRBD2 covers 11 bases. Germline trimming cut 6 bases from V and 10 bases from J; bases unmatched to any gene: 14. The V gene's germline CDR1 is MDHEN and CDR2 SYDVKM. CDR3 length equals 16 residues. Written as DNA, the CDR3 is TGTGCCAGCAGATCCACGGGACTAGCGGACACCCTCGAGCAGTTCTTC. As protein: CASRSTGLADTLEQFF.

The chain employs TRBV6-1 and TRBJ2-5; D uncertain. Per germline, CDR1 MNHNS and CDR2 SASEGT. Between the trimmed V and J ends, which lost 5 bases and 3 bases, there was a span of 10 bases. The CDR3 is made up of 13 amino acids. The CDR3 DNA sequence: TGTGCCAGCAGTTCCGTAAGGGAAGAGACCCAGTACTTC. Translation gives CASSSVREETQYF.

The V gene is TRBV28, the J gene TRBJ2-1, with 12 bases fitting TRBD2. CDR1 and CDR2 from the germline V gene are MDHEN and SYDVKM. With 6 bases clipped from V and 8 bases from J, the junction kept 8 bases outside the gene matches. This CDR3 has 15 amino acids. CDR3 region: CASSSWTSGADEQFF. Written as DNA, the CDR3 is TGTGCCAGCAGCTCCTGGACTAGCGGGGCCGATGAGCAGTTCTTC. The full variable domain, with the rest looked up from reference TRBV28 and TRBJ2-1, is DVKVTQSSRYLVKRTGEKVFLECVQDMDHENMFWYRQDPGLGLRLIYFSYDVKMKEKGDIPEGYSVSREKKERFSLILESASTNQTSMYLCASSSWTSGADEQFFGPGTRLTVL.

The V and J genes are TRBV18 and TRBJ2-3; tentatively, D is TRBD2 (6 bases). The V and J ends lost 1 base and 4 bases respectively, with 15 bases between them. The CDR3 extends over 16 amino acids. CDR1 is KGHSH, CDR2 LQKENI, per germline. The CDR3 sequence is CASSPLRLVSADTQYF. In DNA form, the CDR3 reads TGTGCCAGCTCACCACTTCGACTAGTGTCGGCAGATACGCAGTATTTT.